This is a list of T cell receptor beta chains from one sample in a study of blood T cell repertoires in COVID-19. Measured with immunoSEQ multiplex PCR; TCRdb has only the in-frame clones, and not every one. Found here are about 160,000 clones, 80% of them singletons; the top ten hold around 3.2%. Sequences were obtained from PBMCs or T cells enriched from blood (not recorded which). All receptors come from a woman aged 60-75 years who had recovered from COVID-19. The CDR3 runs from the conserved cysteine through the conserved F or W. D genes are given only for firm matches. Only part of the rows carry a size: once, few, many, or a class if the clone is expanded.

j_gene: TRBJ1-1
d_gene: NA
v_gene: TRBV28
abundance: NA
CDR3aa: CASSLWTGSTEAFF
CDR3nt: TGTGCCAGCAGTTTATGGACAGGTAGCACTGAAGCTTTCTTT

j_gene: TRBJ2-7
d_gene: TRBD1
v_gene: TRBV27
abundance: NA
CDR3aa: CASSSFRQGSTYEQYF
CDR3nt: TGTGCCAGCAGCTCATTTCGACAGGGTAGCACCTACGAGCAGTACTTC

j_gene: TRBJ2-1
d_gene: TRBD1
v_gene: TRBV19
abundance: NA
CDR3aa: CASTRPTGTGGDEQFF
CDR3nt: TGTGCCAGTACCCGCCCTACCGGGACAGGGGGCGATGAGCAGTTCTTC

j_gene: TRBJ1-3
d_gene: TRBD1
v_gene: TRBV4-1
abundance: few
CDR3aa: CASSQGAVTGGSGNTIYF
CDR3nt: TGCGCCAGCAGCCAAGGTGCCGTCACAGGGGGCTCTGGAAACACCATATATTTT

j_gene: TRBJ1-1
d_gene: NA
v_gene: TRBV5-1
abundance: NA
CDR3aa: CASSPLTGFGNTEAFF
CDR3nt: TGCGCCAGCAGCCCCCTCACAGGGTTTGGGAACACTGAAGCTTTCTTT

j_gene: TRBJ2-1
d_gene: TRBD2
v_gene: TRBV10-1
abundance: NA
CDR3aa: CASSEFSGGPYNEQFF
CDR3nt: TGCGCCAGCAGTGAGTTTTCGGGGGGGCCCTACAATGAGCAGTTCTTC

j_gene: TRBJ1-3
d_gene: NA
v_gene: TRBV10-3
abundance: many
CDR3aa: CAIYNGISGNTIYF
CDR3nt: TGTGCCATCTACAACGGGATCTCTGGAAACACCATATATTTT

j_gene: TRBJ2-5
d_gene: NA
v_gene: TRBV30
abundance: NA
CDR3aa: CAWSGPPQIQETQYF
CDR3nt: TGTGCCTGGAGTGGGCCTCCTCAGATACAAGAGACCCAGTACTTC

j_gene: TRBJ1-2
d_gene: TRBD1
v_gene: TRBV19
abundance: NA
CDR3aa: CASRLGQFYGYTF
CDR3nt: TGTGCCAGTAGGCTGGGACAGTTCTATGGCTACACCTTC

j_gene: TRBJ2-7
d_gene: TRBD1
v_gene: TRBV28
abundance: few
CDR3aa: CASRSRGQGHSYEQYF
CDR3nt: TGTGCCAGCAGATCGAGAGGACAGGGACACTCCTACGAGCAGTACTTC

j_gene: TRBJ1-1
d_gene: NA
v_gene: TRBV12-3/TRBV12-4
abundance: NA
CDR3aa: CASSFVGGTEAFF
CDR3nt: TGTGCCAGCAGTTTTGTGGGGGGAACTGAAGCTTTCTTT

j_gene: TRBJ1-2
d_gene: NA
v_gene: TRBV29-1
abundance: NA
CDR3aa: CSVQPSGTFNYGYTF
CDR3nt: TGCAGCGTTCAACCTTCCGGGACTTTCAACTATGGCTACACCTTC

j_gene: TRBJ1-1
d_gene: NA
v_gene: TRBV19
abundance: NA
CDR3aa: CATFNIAFF
CDR3nt: TGTGCCACCTTTAACATAGCTTTCTTT

j_gene: TRBJ1-2
d_gene: TRBD1
v_gene: TRBV19
abundance: few
CDR3aa: CASSIPPDRGLVGLGYTF
CDR3nt: TGTGCCAGTAGTATCCCCCCGGACAGGGGGCTGGTGGGTCTTGGCTACACCTTC

j_gene: TRBJ2-2
d_gene: TRBD1
v_gene: TRBV5-6
abundance: NA
CDR3aa: CASSPRTGYGELFF
CDR3nt: TGTGCCAGCAGCCCGAGGACAGGGTACGGGGAGCTGTTTTTT

j_gene: TRBJ1-5
d_gene: NA
v_gene: TRBV28
abundance: NA
CDR3aa: CASIHGANAQPQHF
CDR3nt: TGTGCCAGCATCCATGGGGCAAACGCCCAGCCCCAGCATTTT

j_gene: TRBJ1-2
d_gene: NA
v_gene: TRBV9
abundance: NA
CDR3aa: CASSEGGGARYGYTF
CDR3nt: TGTGCCAGCAGTGAAGGAGGGGGGGCGCGATATGGCTACACCTTC

j_gene: TRBJ2-2
d_gene: NA
v_gene: TRBV5-4
abundance: NA
CDR3aa: CASSKTGMNTGELFF
CDR3nt: TGTGCCAGCAGCAAGACAGGAATGAACACCGGGGAGCTGTTTTTT

j_gene: TRBJ2-2
d_gene: TRBD1
v_gene: TRBV28
abundance: NA
CDR3aa: CASSGTGTGTGELFF
CDR3nt: TGTGCCAGCTCTGGGACAGGGACGGGCACCGGGGAGCTGTTTTTT

j_gene: TRBJ2-3
d_gene: TRBD2
v_gene: TRBV14
abundance: NA
CDR3aa: CASSYELAGGPRDTQYF
CDR3nt: TGTGCCAGCAGCTACGAATTAGCGGGGGGGCCTAGGGATACGCAGTATTTT

j_gene: TRBJ1-4
d_gene: NA
v_gene: TRBV9
abundance: NA
CDR3aa: CASSAGRATNEKLFF
CDR3nt: TGTGCCAGCAGCGCAGGGAGGGCAACTAATGAAAAACTGTTTTTT

j_gene: TRBJ1-2
d_gene: NA
v_gene: TRBV12-3/TRBV12-4
abundance: NA
CDR3aa: CASSLATYGYTF
CDR3nt: TGTGCCAGCAGTTTAGCCACATATGGCTACACCTTC

j_gene: TRBJ1-1
d_gene: NA
v_gene: TRBV6-5
abundance: NA
CDR3aa: CVSGATNTEAFF
CDR3nt: TGTGTCAGCGGGGCAACGAACACTGAAGCTTTCTTT

j_gene: TRBJ2-5
d_gene: NA
v_gene: TRBV5-4
abundance: NA
CDR3aa: CASSLLQGMGETQYF
CDR3nt: TGTGCCAGCAGCTTACTTCAGGGGATGGGAGAGACCCAGTACTTC